The 22 T cell receptor beta chains below come from one sample, sequenced in a study of control samples from healthy donors and cancer patients. This table comes from immunoSEQ multiplex PCR, and its TCRdb copy is limited to in-frame clones, with some not included. The table includes around 120,000 clones, approximately 94% detected once. The sample was PBMCs. The receptors stem from a man aged 50 or older with head and neck cancer.

This clone has only one observation. The chain recombines TRBV19 with TRBJ1-2; D may be TRBD1 (6 bases). The ends were cut back, 6 bases at V and 2 bases at J, with 19 bases in the middle. Germline V gene sequence: CDR1 LNHDA, CDR2 SQIVND (reference sequence). The CDR3 runs 16 residues. As DNA, the CDR3 is TGTGCCAGTAGAGCTCCGAGGGGAAGGGGGAACTATGGCTACACCTTC. This codes for CASRAPRGRGNYGYTF.

V and J are TRBV27 and TRBJ2-1; TRBD2 matches at 10 bases. The CDR3 spans 15 residues. Trimming removed 4 bases from V and 5 bases from J; junction bases left unmatched: 5. Germline V lookup: CDR1 MNHEY, CDR2 SMNVEV (reference sequence). The CDR3 reads CASSSLSGGNNEQFF. As DNA, the CDR3 is TGTGCCAGCAGTTCTCTTAGCGGGGGGAACAATGAGCAGTTCTTC.

This sequence joins TRBV2 and TRBJ2-7; 13 bases line up with TRBD2. The V gene's germline CDR1 is SNHLY and CDR2 FYNNEI. The CDR3 extends over 14 amino acids. After removal of 3 bases from V and 10 bases from J, the junction contained 6 bases not matched to a gene. The CDR3 region has the DNA TGTGCCAGCAGTGACGGACTAGCGGGGGCCAATCAGTACTTC. Encoded protein: CASSDGLAGANQYF.

This chain links TRBV5-4 with TRBJ2-1; 8 bases align to TRBD2. The germline V gene encodes CDR1 SGHNT and CDR2 YYREEE (reference sequence). V dropped 6 bases and J dropped 3; count of bases not matched to a gene: 8. The CDR3 is made up of 15 amino acids. The CDR3: CASTYGGGIYNEQFF. The CDR3 DNA reads TGTGCCAGCACGTACGGGGGGGGAATCTACAATGAGCAGTTCTTC.

This chain uses TRBV20-1 with TRBJ1-5, with D tentatively TRBD1 (5 bases). This CDR3 spans 13 amino acids. Germline V lookup: CDR1 DFQATT, CDR2 SNEGSKA (reference sequence). V was clipped by 3 bases and J by 6 bases, with 12 bases between them. CDR3 nucleotide sequence: TGCAGTGCTAGTGTGCAGGGTTCTCAGCCCCAGCATTTT. It yields the protein CSASVQGSQPQHF.

This CDR3 is CASSEDRDGYTF. DNA of the CDR3: TGCGCCAGCAGCGAGGACAGGGACGGCTACACCTTC. This sequence joins TRBV5-1 and TRBJ1-2, with 8 positions matching TRBD1. The V and J ends lost 4 bases and 8 bases, in that order; junction bases with no gene match: 4. The CDR3 has 12 residues. CDR1 and CDR2 from the germline V gene are SGHRS and YFSETQ.

The chain's CDR3 is CATSDLGEGNQPQHF. CDR3 in DNA: TGTGCCACCAGTGATTTGGGGGAGGGCAATCAGCCCCAGCATTTT. This chain links TRBV24-1 with TRBJ1-5; D gene uncertain. V shed 0 bases and J shed 2 bases, with 7 bases lying between them. Per germline, CDR1 KGHDR and CDR2 SFDVKD. This CDR3 is built from 15 residues.

V usage is TRBV5-4 and J usage is TRBJ1-3; a possible D gene is TRBD1 (5 bases). The CDR3 contains 16 residues. Germline lookup yields CDR1 SGHNT and CDR2 YYREEE (reference sequence). V lost 3 bases, J lost 2 bases, and 15 bases lay in between. The CDR3 DNA reads TGTGCCAGCAGCTCGGGGACTGAGCGGGCTGGAAACACCATATATTTT. It translates to CASSSGTERAGNTIYF.

The chain uses TRBV2 and TRBJ1-2, with no clear D. The CDR3 loop spans 10 amino acids. Germline assignment: CDR1 SNHLY and CDR2 FYNNEI. V lost 5 bases and J 8 bases, leaving 6 bases between the germline ends. The CDR3: CASSRPGYTF. CDR3 sequence (DNA): TGTGCCAGCAGTCGTCCGGGCTACACCTTC.

This clone was picked up one time. V and J are TRBV19 and TRBJ2-7; 7 bases agree with TRBD1. Trimming cost V 4 bases and J 0 bases; bases outside gene matches: 6. Germline V gene lookup returns CDR1 LNHDA and CDR2 SQIVND (reference sequence). CDR3 size: 15 residues. The CDR3 loop is CASSKETGYSYEQYF. DNA for the CDR3: TGTGCCAGTAGTAAGGAGACAGGGTACTCCTACGAGCAGTACTTC.

The V and J genes are TRBV27 and TRBJ1-3; no clear D. This CDR3 has 12 residues. V lost 6 bases and J 8 bases, leaving 11 bases between the germline ends. The germline V gene encodes CDR1 MNHEY and CDR2 SMNVEV (reference sequence). The CDR3 loop reads CASRSTRDTIYF. DNA of the CDR3: TGTGCCAGCAGATCGACCCGGGACACCATATATTTT.

With regard to this clone: Germline is not matched at one junction end, which may reflect a read error. Other nucleotide sequences in the sample specify the same CDR3. The gene calls are TRBV3-1 (or the pseudogene TRBV3-2) and TRBJ2-1; D uncertain. Germline values: CDR1 LGHDT, CDR2 YNNKEL (reference sequence). The length of the CDR3 is 15 residues. This CDR3 reads CASSSDPKTYNEQFF. CDR3 nucleotide sequence: TGTGCCAGCAGTTCGGACCCGAAGACCTACAATGAGCAATTCTTC.

The chain is built from TRBV27 and TRBJ1-6; no clear D gene. Germline CDR1 MNHEY, CDR2 SMNVEV (reference sequence). V was cut by 4 bases and J by 9 bases, with 13 bases left in between. The CDR3 length is 14 residues. The CDR3 is CASSYPGQGSPLHF. In DNA, the CDR3 is TGTGCCAGCAGTTATCCGGGCCAAGGTTCACCCCTCCACTTT.

This chain uses TRBV5-1 with TRBJ2-3, with 7 nucleotides matching TRBD1. The CDR3 sequence is 13 residues long. Trimming took 6 bases from V and 4 from J; bases not matched to a gene: 5. Germline values: CDR1 SGHRS, CDR2 YFSETQ. The CDR3 spells CASTFDRADTQYF. The CDR3 DNA sequence: TGCGCCAGCACCTTTGACAGGGCAGATACGCAGTATTTT.

The V call is TRBV18, the J call TRBJ1-1; D not certain. The ends were cut back, 5 bases at V and 1 base at J, with 8 bases in the middle. The V gene's germline CDR1 is KGHSH and CDR2 LQKENI. The CDR3 length is 13 residues. The CDR3 bases are TGTGCCAGCTCAAAGGACGGGAACACTGAAGCTTTCTTT. The encoded protein is CASSKDGNTEAFF.

This clone was observed once. The V gene is TRBV7-9, the J gene TRBJ2-3, with 13 bases identical to TRBD2. With 1 base clipped from V and 3 bases from J, the junction kept 10 bases outside the gene matches. Germline CDR1 and CDR2: SEHNR and FQNEAQ (reference sequence). The CDR3 is made up of 19 amino acids. CDR3 loop: CASSLGTSGGPVPTDTQYF. In DNA, the CDR3 is TGTGCCAGCAGCTTAGGGACTAGCGGGGGCCCCGTCCCGACAGATACGCAGTATTTT.

CDR3 in amino acids: CASSGRDRGHEQFF. CDR3 bases: TGTGCCAGCAGCGGCCGGGACAGGGGTCATGAGCAGTTCTTC. The J gene is TRBJ2-1, the V gene TRBV9, with 10 bases fitting TRBD1. From germline, CDR1 is SGDLS and CDR2 YYNGEE. The trim removed 3 bases at V and 8 bases at J, leaving 5 bases unmatched. The CDR3 contains 14 residues. Full variable domain (rest looked up from reference TRBV9 and TRBJ2-1): DSGVTQTPKHLITATGQRVTLRCSPRSGDLSVYWYQQSLDQGLQFLIQYYNGEERAKGNILERFSAQQFPDLHSELNLSSLELGDSALYFCASSGRDRGHEQFFGPGTRLTVL.

V and J are TRBV6-2 or TRBV6-3 and TRBJ2-3; D remains ambiguous. V gave up 6 bases and J gave up 4 bases, with 14 bases separating them. This CDR3 has 14 residues. Germline loops: CDR1 MNHEY, CDR2 SVGEGT. The CDR3 coding sequence is TGTGCCAGCAGCCGCCTCACGGCACCAGATACGCAGTATTTT. Its translation is CASSRLTAPDTQYF.

The gene calls are TRBV6-5 and TRBJ2-1, with a tentative D call TRBD2 (6 bases). V lost 5 bases and J lost 3, with 11 bases in between. The CDR3 contains 14 residues. Germline CDR1 reads MNHEY; CDR2 reads SVGAGI. CDR3 sequence reads: CASSPRAGYNEQFF. In DNA, the CDR3 is TGTGCCAGCAGTCCCCGAGCGGGCTACAATGAGCAGTTCTTC.

This clone was counted a few times. CDR3 nucleotides: TGTGCCAGCAGTCTGGACAGGGGCCTATACAATGAGCAGTTCTTC. Its protein product is CASSLDRGLYNEQFF. The chain couples TRBV3-1 (or the pseudogene TRBV3-2) to TRBJ2-1; TRBD1 aligns across 9 bases. The CDR3 has 15 residues. Germline trimming cut 6 bases from V and 4 bases from J; bases unmatched to any gene: 7. CDR1 and CDR2 (germline): LGHDT, YNNKEL (reference sequence).

This chain connects TRBV5-6 to TRBJ1-6, with a tentative D call TRBD1 (6 bases). Germline V gene lookup returns CDR1 SGHDT and CDR2 YYEEEE. The CDR3 has 14 amino acids. Trimming pared 4 bases from V and 6 bases from J, leaving 11 bases between. The CDR3 spells CASSETGSNSPLHF. In nucleotides, the CDR3 is TGTGCCAGCAGCGAAACAGGGAGTAATTCACCCCTCCACTTT.

The rearrangement uses TRBV19 and TRBJ1-4; 7 bases line up with TRBD1. The length of the CDR3 is 16 residues. Germline V gives CDR1 LNHDA, CDR2 SQIVND (reference sequence). With 3 bases clipped from V and 4 bases from J, the junction kept 8 bases outside the gene matches. The CDR3 here is CASSMLQGGVNEKLFF. CDR3 bases: TGTGCCAGTAGTATGCTTCAGGGGGGAGTTAATGAAAAACTGTTTTTT.